Each of the 15 T cell receptor beta chains below was sequenced from the same sample in a study of T cell repertoires in cytomegalovirus infection (dated by TCRdb to the late 2010s). No antigens are known for them. The sample was run on an Illumina HiSeq 1500. TCRdb ran its own pipeline on the public reads, namely fastp trimming at Q25 and MiXCR clone calling, and kept in-frame beta chains. Each CDR3 protein appears once, grouped with its most common genes and DNA. The sample table holds a few hundred thousand distinct CDR3 sequences, of which around two fifths were seen once. The ten largest make up 40% to 60% of the sample. This sample's treatment or condition label indicates: in vitro stimulation with specific CMV peptide epitopes to enrich CMV-specific T cells. The sequencing used cultured PBMCs, collected from culture after CMV antigen stimulation. These receptor sequences come from a human donor in good health (CMV status not recorded). Some clones in this sample may be carry-over from other donors' samples.

The CDR3 nucleotides are TGTGCCAGCAGCCCCGCGGGGGGGACCCTCCACTTT. This codes for CASSPAGGTLHF. The chain couples TRBV7-2 to TRBJ1-6; possibly TRBD1 for D (5 bases). V was cut by 5 bases and J by 14 bases, with 13 bases left in between. Germline V lookup: CDR1 SGHTA, CDR2 FQGNSA. This CDR3 has 12 amino acids.

This clonotype was observed a handful of times. The chain is built from TRBV5-1 and TRBJ1-2; no clear D gene. Trimming left V 0 bases short and J 5 bases short, with 11 bases between. CDR1 SGHRS and CDR2 YFSETQ come from the germline V gene. This CDR3 is 14 amino acids long. Written as DNA, the CDR3 is TGCGCCAGCAGCTTGGCATGGGCAGCATATGGCTACACCTTC. The encoded protein is CASSLAWAAYGYTF.

The V gene is TRBV18, the J gene TRBJ1-2; D possibly corresponds to TRBD1 (6 bases). V shed 3 bases and J shed 8 bases, with 13 bases lying between them. CDR3 length: 13 amino acids. From germline, CDR1 is KGHSH and CDR2 LQKENI. Written as DNA, the CDR3 is TGTGCCAGCTCACCGCCAGGGGATGGAGGCTACACCTTC. Protein sequence: CASSPPGDGGYTF. Based on the CDR3 plus reference TRBV18 and TRBJ1-2, the full variable domain is NAGVMQNPRHLVRRRGQEARLRCSPMKGHSHVYWYRQLPEEGLKFMVYLQKENIIDESGMPKERFSAEFPKEGPSILRIQQVVRGDSAAYFCASSPPGDGGYTFGSGTRLTVV.

There are a few counts of this clonotype. The chain links TRBV7-2 to TRBJ2-2; D is unclear. Germline V lookup: CDR1 SGHTA, CDR2 FQGNSA. The CDR3 contains 14 residues. Trimming removed 4 bases from V and 4 bases from J, with 10 bases in between. Here the CDR3 DNA reads TGTGCCAGCAGCTCAATCAAGGGCACCGGGGAGCTGTTTTTT. Amino acid sequence: CASSSIKGTGELFF.

V usage is TRBV7-6 and J usage is TRBJ1-1; TRBD1 matches 7 bases. The CDR3 has 13 amino acids. In germline, CDR1 is SGHVS, CDR2 FNYEAQ. Losses at the gene ends were 5 bases for V and 3 bases for J; bases not matched to a gene: 3. The CDR3 here is CASSPRGHTEAFF. The CDR3 nucleotides read TGTGCCAGCAGCCCTAGGGGGCACACTGAAGCTTTCTTT.

This clonotype was counted ten times or more. The chain employs TRBV7-2 and TRBJ2-2; D is ambiguous. The CDR3 length is 15 residues. V was clipped by 6 bases and J by 5 bases, with 16 bases between them. Germline loops: CDR1 SGHTA, CDR2 FQGNSA. CDR3 sequence (DNA): TGTGCCAGCAGGAAGGAACAGATGGGGACCGGGGAGCTGTTTTTT. Translation gives CASRKEQMGTGELFF. Together with reference TRBV7-2 and TRBJ2-2, the CDR3 gives the full variable domain: GAGVSQSPSNKVTEKGKDVELRCDPISGHTALYWYRQSLGQGLEFLIYFQGNSAPDKSGLPSDRFSAERTGGSVSTLTIQRTQQEDSAVYLCASRKEQMGTGELFFGEGSRLTVL.

J is TRBJ2-3 and V is TRBV7-2; D is ambiguous. Trimming took off 1 base at V and 7 bases at J, with 12 bases between the two ends. Germline V CDR1 and CDR2: SGHTA, FQGNSA. This CDR3 is 14 amino acids long. In nucleotides, the CDR3 is TGTGCCAGCAGCTTAGGTTACGGTTCCAATACGCAGTATTTT. Its translation is CASSLGYGSNTQYF.

This clonotype was counted ten times or more. This chain joins TRBV7-2 and TRBJ1-6, with D unresolved. The germline V gene has CDR1 SGHTA and CDR2 FQGNSA. V was pared by 3 bases and J by 4 bases, with 1 base between. The CDR3 consists of 12 residues. Here the CDR3 DNA reads TGTGCCAGCAGCTTTTATAATTCACCCCTCCACTTT. Translated: CASSFYNSPLHF.

The gene calls are TRBV7-6 and TRBJ2-5; D gene unclear. V gave up 5 bases and J gave up 5 bases, with 18 bases separating them. The CDR3 sequence is 15 residues long. The germline gives CDR1 SGHVS, CDR2 FNYEAQ. DNA of the CDR3: TGTGCCAGCAGCCTGACCGCTACGGGCGCCGAGACCCAGTACTTC. This codes for CASSLTATGAETQYF.

This clonotype is a singleton in its sample. J is TRBJ1-5 and V is TRBV19; 8 nucleotides agree with TRBD1. The CDR3 runs to 16 residues. Per the germline V gene, CDR1 is LNHDA and CDR2 is SQIVND (reference sequence). Trimming at V came to 9 bases and at J to 2 bases, leaving 12 bases not matched to a gene. The CDR3 here is CASQDREGFGNQPQHF. CDR3 DNA: TGTGCCAGCCAGGACAGGGAAGGTTTCGGCAATCAGCCCCAGCATTTT.

V and J are TRBV20-1 and TRBJ2-3; D is unresolved. Germline CDR1 DFQATT, CDR2 SNEGSKA (reference sequence). The CDR3 runs to 12 residues. The V and J ends lost 4 bases and 7 bases respectively, with 12 bases between them. CDR3 protein: CSATVTRNTQYF. CDR3 in DNA: TGCAGTGCTACCGTTACTCGGAATACGCAGTATTTT.

V is TRBV12-3 or TRBV12-4 and J is TRBJ2-5, with unresolved D. CDR3 length equals 14 residues. The germline V and J ends were trimmed by 3 bases and 1 base, with 9 bases remaining between them. The CDR3 spells CASSFGYIQETQYF. The CDR3 DNA follows: TGTGCCAGCAGTTTCGGCTATATCCAAGAGACCCAGTACTTC.

This sequence joins TRBV6-1 and TRBJ1-1, with unresolved D. Germline-derived CDR1 and CDR2 are MNHNS and SASEGT. The CDR3 loop spans 12 amino acids. Deletions cut 6 bases from V and 6 bases from J, with 11 bases between. The CDR3: CASRTRDAEAFF. In DNA, the CDR3 is TGTGCCAGCAGGACCCGCGACGCTGAAGCTTTCTTT.

V gene TRBV20-1 combines with J gene TRBJ2-3; 8 bases line up with TRBD2. The CDR3 extends over 15 amino acids. V gave up 4 bases and J gave up 7 bases; unmatched junction bases: 13. The germline gives CDR1 DFQATT, CDR2 SNEGSKA (reference sequence). Written as DNA, the CDR3 is TGCAGTGCTACCCCCATTCGGGGGGGGAGTTATACGCAGTATTTT. It yields the protein CSATPIRGGSYTQYF.

The chain has TRBV18 and TRBJ1-2; 8 nucleotides agree with TRBD1. Trimming took 5 bases from V and 4 from J; bases not matched to a gene: 6. The CDR3 is 14 residues long. Germline CDR1 KGHSH, CDR2 LQKENI. In nucleotides, the CDR3 is TGTGCCAGCTCAACAGGGGGATCGAGCTATGGCTACACCTTC. Translation: CASSTGGSSYGYTF.